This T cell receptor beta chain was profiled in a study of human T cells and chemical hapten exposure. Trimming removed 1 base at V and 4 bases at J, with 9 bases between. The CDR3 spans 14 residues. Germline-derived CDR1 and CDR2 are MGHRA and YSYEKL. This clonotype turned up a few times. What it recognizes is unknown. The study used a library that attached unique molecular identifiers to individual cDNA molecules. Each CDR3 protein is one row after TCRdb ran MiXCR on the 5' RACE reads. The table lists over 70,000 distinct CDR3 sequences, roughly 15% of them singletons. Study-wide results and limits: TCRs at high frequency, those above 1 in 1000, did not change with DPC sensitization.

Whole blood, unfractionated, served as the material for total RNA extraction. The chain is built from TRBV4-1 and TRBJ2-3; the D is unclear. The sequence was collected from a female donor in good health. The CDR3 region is CASSQGSSSDTQYF. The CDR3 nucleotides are TGCGCCAGCAGCCAAGGGAGTTCATCAGATACGCAGTATTTT.